Below are 13 T cell receptor beta chains sequenced from a single sample in a study of glioma-infiltrating T cells. The iRepertoire nested amplicon-rescue multiplex PCR amplified TCR alpha and beta CDR3s from RNA. In TCRdb, the multiplex PCR reads were re-called with MiXCR into one record per CDR3 protein. The data contain about 410,000 distinct CDR3 sequences, roughly 41% of them seen just once; the ten biggest clones take up 12%. Sequencing was performed on glioma tissue, nonneoplastic brain tissue, or PBMCs (not recorded which). The receptors were sampled from a human donor with low-grade glioma or glioblastoma, undergoing nonglioma brain surgery, or in good health (not recorded which).

Only a few counts were recorded for this clonotype. The V and J genes are TRBV7-3 and TRBJ2-7; 10 positions agree with TRBD1. Looked up from germline, CDR1 is SGHTA and CDR2 is FQGTGA. The CDR3 runs to 14 residues. Trimming removed 5 bases from V and 6 bases from J; junction bases left unmatched: 7. In DNA form, the CDR3 reads TGTGCCAGCAGCCGGGGACAGGGGATTAGCGAGCAGTACTTC. Its translation: CASSRGQGISEQYF.

The rearrangement links TRBV20-1 to TRBJ1-5; the D gene is possibly TRBD1 (5 bases). V lost 0 bases and J lost 4, with 16 bases in between. Germline V gene lookup returns CDR1 DFQATT and CDR2 SNEGSKA (reference sequence). The CDR3 consists of 16 residues. The CDR3 DNA sequence: TGCAGTGCTAGAGATCTTCCAGGCAGGGAGAATCAGCCCCAGCATTTT. This sequence encodes CSARDLPGRENQPQHF.

The J gene is TRBJ1-6, the V gene TRBV5-1; D is unresolved. Germline V gene sequence: CDR1 SGHRS, CDR2 YFSETQ. The CDR3 loop spans 16 amino acids. The V end lost 4 bases, the J end lost 5 bases, and 16 bases lay between the germline ends. The CDR3 DNA reads TGCGCCAGCAGCCATAGCCGAGGGAAGGATAATTCACCCCTCCACTTT. Translated, it gives CASSHSRGKDNSPLHF. The full variable domain, its missing parts supplied by reference TRBV5-1 and TRBJ1-6, is KAGVTQTPRYLIKTRGQQVTLSCSPISGHRSVSWYQQTPGQGLQFLFEYFSETQRNKGNFPGRFSGRQFSNSRSEMNVSTLELGDSALYLCASSHSRGKDNSPLHFGNGTRLTVT.

This clonotype was detected a few times. The rearrangement links TRBV10-3 to TRBJ2-2; D is perhaps TRBD2 (6 bases). This CDR3 has 12 amino acids. From germline, CDR1 is ENHRY and CDR2 SYGVKD. Trimming took off 8 bases at V and 3 bases at J, with 7 bases between the two ends. CDR3 in amino acids: CAIRDYTGELFF. CDR3 bases: TGTGCCATCCGGGACTACACCGGGGAGCTGTTTTTT.

There are many counts of this clonotype. This chain uses TRBV6-5 with TRBJ2-1; D not certain. The germline V and J ends were trimmed by 2 bases and 0 bases, with 8 bases remaining between them. The CDR3 consists of 15 residues. From germline, CDR1 is MNHEY and CDR2 SVGAGI. CDR3 sequence reads: CASSYALSSYNEQFF. CDR3 nucleotides: TGTGCCAGCAGTTACGCCCTAAGCTCCTACAATGAGCAGTTCTTC.

This clonotype was detected many times. The chain employs TRBV28 and TRBJ2-7, with a tentative D call TRBD2 (5 bases). V was shortened by 6 bases and J by 3 bases, with 15 bases between the two germline ends. The germline V gene has CDR1 MDHEN and CDR2 SYDVKM. The CDR3 is made up of 14 amino acids. The CDR3 DNA reads as TGTGCCAGCAGCCCAGACGGGGAAGGCTACGAGCAGTACTTC. Translating it yields CASSPDGEGYEQYF.

This chain connects TRBV6-1 to TRBJ2-2; 7 nucleotides match TRBD2. Germline CDR1 and CDR2: MNHNS and SASEGT. Trimming cost V 4 bases and J 7 bases; bases outside gene matches: 15. CDR3 length: 17 residues. The CDR3 bases are TGTGCCAGCAGTGTGGTTGAAGCGGGACGAGGTGGCGGGGAGCTGTTTTTT. It yields the protein CASSVVEAGRGGGELFF.

To note about this clonotype: No conserved phenylalanine or tryptophan ends this CDR3, so it is likely a read error. The V gene is TRBV28, the J gene TRBJ2-7; 7 bases are a match to TRBD1. The CDR3 consists of 17 residues. V dropped 2 bases and J dropped 5; count of bases not matched to a gene: 15. Germline V gene lookup returns CDR1 MDHEN and CDR2 SYDVKM. The CDR3 DNA reads TGTGCCAGCAGTTTAGGGGGTTGGGGGACAGTCCCCCACGAGCAGTACTTA. Protein sequence: CASSLGGWGTVPHEQYL.

The sample holds a few counts of this clonotype. The genes are TRBV9 and TRBJ2-3; D is undetermined. The V gene's germline CDR1 is SGDLS and CDR2 YYNGEE. The CDR3 is 15 residues long. V dropped 0 bases and J dropped 2 bases, with 10 bases sitting between them. DNA of the CDR3: TGTGCCAGCAGCGTAGTTCTAGGGCCCACAGATACGCAGTATTTT. It specifies CASSVVLGPTDTQYF.

The V call is TRBV5-1, the J call TRBJ2-1; possibly TRBD2 for D (5 bases). Germline V CDR1 and CDR2: SGHRS, YFSETQ. Trimming removed 4 bases from V and 14 bases from J, with 16 bases in between. The CDR3 runs 12 residues. CDR3 protein: CASSTRTSREFF. The CDR3 bases are TGCGCCAGCAGCACCAGGACTTCACGGGAGTTCTTC.

The table lists this clonotype with many counts. The chain is built from TRBV10-3 and TRBJ2-7; D is ambiguous. V shed 2 bases and J shed 6 bases, with 5 bases lying between them. The length of the CDR3 is 11 residues. Per germline, CDR1 ENHRY and CDR2 SYGVKD. CDR3 amino acids: CAISEGFEQYF. The DNA of the CDR3 is TGTGCCATCAGTGAGGGGTTCGAGCAGTACTTC.

The chain links TRBV2 to TRBJ2-2; 11 positions match TRBD2. The CDR3 extends over 16 amino acids. Germline V gives CDR1 SNHLY, CDR2 FYNNEI. After removal of 2 bases from V and 4 bases from J, the junction contained 3 bases not matched to a gene. CDR3 DNA: TGTGCCAGCAGTGAATTACTAGCGGGAGTCACCGGGGAGCTGTTTTTT. This gives the protein CASSELLAGVTGELFF.

The chain employs TRBV2 and TRBJ2-7; 8 bases agree with TRBD2. V shed 3 bases and J 2 bases; nucleotides not matched to a gene: 18. Germline CDR1 reads SNHLY; CDR2 reads FYNNEI. This CDR3 contains 19 residues. The CDR3 DNA reads TGTGCCAGCAGTGACGCCGGGACTAGGGGGGAGAAGGGTACCTACGAGCAGTACTTC. It codes for CASSDAGTRGEKGTYEQYF.